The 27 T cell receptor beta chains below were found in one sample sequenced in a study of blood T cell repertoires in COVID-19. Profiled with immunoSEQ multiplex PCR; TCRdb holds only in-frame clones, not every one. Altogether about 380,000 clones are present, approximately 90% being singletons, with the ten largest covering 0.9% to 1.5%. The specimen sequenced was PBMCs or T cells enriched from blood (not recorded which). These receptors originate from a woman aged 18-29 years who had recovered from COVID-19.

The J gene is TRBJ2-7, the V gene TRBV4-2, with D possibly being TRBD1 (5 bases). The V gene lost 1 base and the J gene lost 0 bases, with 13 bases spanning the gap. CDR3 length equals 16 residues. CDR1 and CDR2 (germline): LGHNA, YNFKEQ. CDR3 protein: CASSQALTARSYEQYF. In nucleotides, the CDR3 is TGTGCCAGCAGCCAAGCCTTGACAGCCCGCTCCTACGAGCAGTACTTC.

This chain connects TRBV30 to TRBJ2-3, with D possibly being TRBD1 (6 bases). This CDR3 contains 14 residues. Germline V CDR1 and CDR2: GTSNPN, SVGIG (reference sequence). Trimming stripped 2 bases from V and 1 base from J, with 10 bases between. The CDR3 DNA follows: TGTGCCTGGAGTTGGAAGGGGGGCACAGATACGCAGTATTTT. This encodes CAWSWKGGTDTQYF.

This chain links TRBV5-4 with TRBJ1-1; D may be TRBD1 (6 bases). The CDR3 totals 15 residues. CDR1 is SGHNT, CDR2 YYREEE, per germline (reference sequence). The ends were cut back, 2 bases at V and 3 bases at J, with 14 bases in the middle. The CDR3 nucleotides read TGTGCCAGCAGCTTAGGGGGATGGGGCGACACTGAAGCTTTCTTT. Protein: CASSLGGWGDTEAFF.

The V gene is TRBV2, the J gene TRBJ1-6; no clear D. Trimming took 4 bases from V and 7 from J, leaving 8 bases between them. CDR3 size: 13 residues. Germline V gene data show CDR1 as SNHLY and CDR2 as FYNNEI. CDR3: CASSVRENSPLHF. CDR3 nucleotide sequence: TGTGCCAGCAGTGTGCGGGAGAATTCACCCCTCCACTTT.

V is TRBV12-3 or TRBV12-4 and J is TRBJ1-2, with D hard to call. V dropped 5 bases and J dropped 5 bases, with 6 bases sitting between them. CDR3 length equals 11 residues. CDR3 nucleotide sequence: TGTGCCAGCAGTGAGGGTTATGGCTACACCTTC. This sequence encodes CASSEGYGYTF.

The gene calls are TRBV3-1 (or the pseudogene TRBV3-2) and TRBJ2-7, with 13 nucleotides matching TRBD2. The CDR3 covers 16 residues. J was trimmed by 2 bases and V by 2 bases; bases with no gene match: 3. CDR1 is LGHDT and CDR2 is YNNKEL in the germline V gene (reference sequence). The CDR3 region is CASSQMTSGGPYEQYF. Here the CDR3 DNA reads TGTGCCAGCAGCCAAATGACTAGCGGGGGGCCCTACGAGCAGTACTTC.

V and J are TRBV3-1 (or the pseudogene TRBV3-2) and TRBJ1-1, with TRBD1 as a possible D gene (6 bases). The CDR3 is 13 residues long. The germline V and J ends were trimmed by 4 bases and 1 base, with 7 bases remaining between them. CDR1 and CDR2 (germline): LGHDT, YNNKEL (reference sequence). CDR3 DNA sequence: TGTGCCAGCAGCCCGGGACAGAACACTGAAGCTTTCTTT. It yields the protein CASSPGQNTEAFF.

The CDR3, as DNA: TGTGCCAGTAGTCTCGGACAGGGGGCTATCGGCACTGAAGCTTTCTTT. Its translation is CASSLGQGAIGTEAFF. The chain uses TRBV19 and TRBJ1-1; 11 bases are a match to TRBD1. The CDR3 runs to 16 residues. Germline V gene lookup returns CDR1 LNHDA and CDR2 SQIVND (reference sequence). Trimming at V came to 5 bases and at J to 4 bases, leaving 9 bases not matched to a gene. The complete variable domain, with remaining parts taken from reference TRBV19 and TRBJ1-1, reads DGGITQSPKYLFRKEGQNVTLSCEQNLNHDAMYWYRQDPGQGLRLIYYSQIVNDFQKGDIAEGYSVSREKKESFPLTVTSAQKNPTAFYLCASSLGQGAIGTEAFFGQGTRLTVV.

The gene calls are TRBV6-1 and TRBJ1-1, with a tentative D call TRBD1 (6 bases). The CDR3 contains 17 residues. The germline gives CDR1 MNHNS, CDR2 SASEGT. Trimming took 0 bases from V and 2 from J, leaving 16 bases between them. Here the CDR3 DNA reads TGTGCCAGCAGTGAAGCAGGGACAACAATAGGCAACACTGAAGCTTTCTTT. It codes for CASSEAGTTIGNTEAFF.

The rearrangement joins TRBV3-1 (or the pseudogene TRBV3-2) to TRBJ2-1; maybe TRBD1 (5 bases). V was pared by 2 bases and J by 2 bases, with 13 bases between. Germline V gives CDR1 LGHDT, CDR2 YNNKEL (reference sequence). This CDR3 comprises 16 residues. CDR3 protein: CASSQRQGTAYNEQFF. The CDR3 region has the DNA TGTGCCAGCAGCCAAAGGCAGGGTACGGCCTACAATGAGCAGTTCTTC.

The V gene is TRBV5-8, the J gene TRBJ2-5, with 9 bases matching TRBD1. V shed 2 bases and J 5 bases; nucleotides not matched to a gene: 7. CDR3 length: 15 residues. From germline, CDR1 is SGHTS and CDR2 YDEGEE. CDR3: CASSFRTGVPETQYF. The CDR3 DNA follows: TGTGCCAGCAGCTTTAGGACAGGGGTTCCCGAGACCCAGTACTTC. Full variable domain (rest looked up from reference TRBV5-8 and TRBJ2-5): EAGVTQSPTHLIKTRGQQATLRCSPISGHTSVYWYQQALGLGLQFLLWYDEGEERNRGNFPPRFSGRQFPNYSSELNVNALELEDSALYLCASSFRTGVPETQYFGPGTRLLVL.

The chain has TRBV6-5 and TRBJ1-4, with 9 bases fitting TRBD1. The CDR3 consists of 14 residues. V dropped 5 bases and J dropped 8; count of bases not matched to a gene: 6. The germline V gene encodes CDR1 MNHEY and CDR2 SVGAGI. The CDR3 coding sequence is TGTGCCAGCAGTCGACAGGGGGGATACGAAAAACTGTTTTTT. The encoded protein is CASSRQGGYEKLFF.

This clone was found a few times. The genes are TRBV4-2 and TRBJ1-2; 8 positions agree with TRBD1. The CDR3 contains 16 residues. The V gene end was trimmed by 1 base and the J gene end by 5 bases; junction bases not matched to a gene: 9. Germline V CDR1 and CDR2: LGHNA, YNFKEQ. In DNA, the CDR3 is TGTGCCAGCAGCCAAGGAGGGACAGGAGGGGAGTATGGCTACACCTTC. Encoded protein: CASSQGGTGGEYGYTF.

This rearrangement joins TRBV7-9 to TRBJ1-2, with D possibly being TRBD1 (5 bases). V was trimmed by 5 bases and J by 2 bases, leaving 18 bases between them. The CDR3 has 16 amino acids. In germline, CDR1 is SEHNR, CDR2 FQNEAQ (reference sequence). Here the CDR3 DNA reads TGTGCCAGCAGCGTGACCGGGTCCGGGGGAAACTATGGCTACACCTTC. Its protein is CASSVTGSGGNYGYTF. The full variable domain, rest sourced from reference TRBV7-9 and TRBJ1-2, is DTGVSQNPRHKITKRGQNVTFRCDPISEHNRLYWYRQTLGQGPEFLTYFQNEAQLEKSRLLSDRFSAERPKGSFSTLEIQRTEQGDSAMYLCASSVTGSGGNYGYTFGSGTRLTVV.

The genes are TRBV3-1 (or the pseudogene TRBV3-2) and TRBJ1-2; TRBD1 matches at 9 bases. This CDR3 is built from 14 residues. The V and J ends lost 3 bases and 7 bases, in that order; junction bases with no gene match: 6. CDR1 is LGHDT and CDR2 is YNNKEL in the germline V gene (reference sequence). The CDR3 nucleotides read TGTGCCAGCAGCCAGTCACAGGGGGCTGGTGGCTACACCTTC. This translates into CASSQSQGAGGYTF.

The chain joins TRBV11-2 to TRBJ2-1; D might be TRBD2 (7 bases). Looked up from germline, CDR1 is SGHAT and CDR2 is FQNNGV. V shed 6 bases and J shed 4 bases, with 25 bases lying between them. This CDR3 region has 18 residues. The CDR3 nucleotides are TGTGCCAGCAGACCCAAGTACCGGACGCGGGGGACATACAATGAGCAGTTCTTC. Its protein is CASRPKYRTRGTYNEQFF. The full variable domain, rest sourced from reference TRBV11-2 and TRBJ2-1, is EAGVAQSPRYKIIEKRQSVAFWCNPISGHATLYWYQQILGQGPKLLIQFQNNGVVDDSQLPKDRFSAERLKGVDSTLKIQPAKLEDSAVYLCASRPKYRTRGTYNEQFFGPGTRLTVL.

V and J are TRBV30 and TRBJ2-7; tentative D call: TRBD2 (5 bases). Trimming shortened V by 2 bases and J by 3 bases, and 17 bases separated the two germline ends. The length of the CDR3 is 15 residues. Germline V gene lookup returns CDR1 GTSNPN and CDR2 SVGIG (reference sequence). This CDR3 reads CAWSSRGFIGYEQYF. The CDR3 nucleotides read TGTGCCTGGAGTTCCCGCGGGTTTATAGGCTACGAGCAGTACTTC.

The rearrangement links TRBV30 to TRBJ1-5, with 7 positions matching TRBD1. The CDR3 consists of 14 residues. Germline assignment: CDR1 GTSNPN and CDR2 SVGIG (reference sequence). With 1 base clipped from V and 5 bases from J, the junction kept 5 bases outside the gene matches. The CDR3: CAWSETGVDQPQHF. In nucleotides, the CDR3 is TGTGCCTGGAGTGAAACAGGGGTGGATCAGCCCCAGCATTTT.

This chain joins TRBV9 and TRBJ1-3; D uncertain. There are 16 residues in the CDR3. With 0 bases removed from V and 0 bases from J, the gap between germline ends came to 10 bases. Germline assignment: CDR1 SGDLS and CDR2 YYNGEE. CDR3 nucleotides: TGTGCCAGCAGCGTAGGCACAGCATACTCTGGAAACACCATATATTTT. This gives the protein CASSVGTAYSGNTIYF.

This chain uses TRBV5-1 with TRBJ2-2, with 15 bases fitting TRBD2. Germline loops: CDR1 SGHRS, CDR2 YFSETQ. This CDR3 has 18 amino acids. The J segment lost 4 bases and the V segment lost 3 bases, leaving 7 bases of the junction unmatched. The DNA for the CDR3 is TGCGCCAGCAGCTGGACTAGCGGGGGGGCCGGTATCACCGGGGAGCTGTTTTTT. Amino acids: CASSWTSGGAGITGELFF.

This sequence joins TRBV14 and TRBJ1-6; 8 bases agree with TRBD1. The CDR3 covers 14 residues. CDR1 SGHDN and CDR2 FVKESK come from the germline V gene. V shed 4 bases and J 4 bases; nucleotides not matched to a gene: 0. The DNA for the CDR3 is TGTGCCAGCAGCCGGACAGGGTATAATTCACCCCTCCACTTT. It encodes CASSRTGYNSPLHF.

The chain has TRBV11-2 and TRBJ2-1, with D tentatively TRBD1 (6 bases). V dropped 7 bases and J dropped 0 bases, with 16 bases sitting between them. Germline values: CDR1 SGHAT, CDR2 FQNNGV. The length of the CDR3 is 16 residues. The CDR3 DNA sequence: TGTGCCAGCACCCCCGACAGGATAAGCTCCTACAATGAGCAGTTCTTC. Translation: CASTPDRISSYNEQFF.

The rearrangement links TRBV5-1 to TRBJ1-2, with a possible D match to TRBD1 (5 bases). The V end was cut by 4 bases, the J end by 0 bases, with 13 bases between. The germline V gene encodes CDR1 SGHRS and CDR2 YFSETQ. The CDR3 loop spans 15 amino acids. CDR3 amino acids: CASSPGVGPNYGYTF. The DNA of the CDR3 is TGCGCCAGCAGCCCTGGAGTGGGGCCTAACTATGGCTACACCTTC. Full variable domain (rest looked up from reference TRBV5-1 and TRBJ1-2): KAGVTQTPRYLIKTRGQQVTLSCSPISGHRSVSWYQQTPGQGLQFLFEYFSETQRNKGNFPGRFSGRQFSNSRSEMNVSTLELGDSALYLCASSPGVGPNYGYTFGSGTRLTVV.

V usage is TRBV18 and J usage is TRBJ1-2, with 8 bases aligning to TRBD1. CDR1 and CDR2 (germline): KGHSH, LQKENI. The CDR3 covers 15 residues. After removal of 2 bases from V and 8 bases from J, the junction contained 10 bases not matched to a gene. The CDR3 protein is CASSPTDRGGDGYTF. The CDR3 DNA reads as TGTGCCAGCTCACCAACAGACAGGGGAGGTGACGGCTACACCTTC. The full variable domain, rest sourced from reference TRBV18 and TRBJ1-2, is NAGVMQNPRHLVRRRGQEARLRCSPMKGHSHVYWYRQLPEEGLKFMVYLQKENIIDESGMPKERFSAEFPKEGPSILRIQQVVRGDSAAYFCASSPTDRGGDGYTFGSGTRLTVV.

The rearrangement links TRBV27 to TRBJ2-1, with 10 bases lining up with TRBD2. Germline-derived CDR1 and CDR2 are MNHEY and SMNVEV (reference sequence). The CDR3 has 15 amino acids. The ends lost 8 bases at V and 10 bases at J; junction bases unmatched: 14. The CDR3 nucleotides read TGTGCCAGCGATCAAGCGGGGGGGCCAATTTGGGAGCAGTTCTTC. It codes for CASDQAGGPIWEQFF.

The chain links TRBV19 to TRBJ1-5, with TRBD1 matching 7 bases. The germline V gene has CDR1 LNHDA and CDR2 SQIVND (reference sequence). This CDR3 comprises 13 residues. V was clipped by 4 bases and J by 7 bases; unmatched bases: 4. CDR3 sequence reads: CASSNTGVQPQHF. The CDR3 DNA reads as TGTGCCAGTAGTAACACAGGGGTCCAGCCCCAGCATTTT.

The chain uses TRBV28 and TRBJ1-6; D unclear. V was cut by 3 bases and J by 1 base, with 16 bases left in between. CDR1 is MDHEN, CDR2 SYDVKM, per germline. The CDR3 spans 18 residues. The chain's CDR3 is CASSLREGRLSYNSPLHF. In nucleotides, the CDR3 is TGTGCCAGCAGTTTGAGGGAAGGCAGGTTGTCCTATAATTCACCCCTCCACTTT.